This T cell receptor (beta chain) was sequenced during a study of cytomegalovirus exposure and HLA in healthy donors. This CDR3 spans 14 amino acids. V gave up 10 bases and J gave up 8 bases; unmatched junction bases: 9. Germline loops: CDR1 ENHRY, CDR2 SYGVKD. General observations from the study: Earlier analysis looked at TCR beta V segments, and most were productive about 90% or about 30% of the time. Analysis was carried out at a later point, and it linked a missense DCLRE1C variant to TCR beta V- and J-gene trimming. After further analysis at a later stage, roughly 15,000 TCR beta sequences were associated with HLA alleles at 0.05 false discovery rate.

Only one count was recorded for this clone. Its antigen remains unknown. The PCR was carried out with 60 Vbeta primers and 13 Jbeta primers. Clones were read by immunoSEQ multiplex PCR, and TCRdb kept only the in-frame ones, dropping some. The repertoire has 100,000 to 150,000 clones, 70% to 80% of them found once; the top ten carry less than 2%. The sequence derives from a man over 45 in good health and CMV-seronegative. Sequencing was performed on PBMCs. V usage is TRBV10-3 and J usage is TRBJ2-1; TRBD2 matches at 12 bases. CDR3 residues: CATTSGGRLHEQFF. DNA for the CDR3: TGTGCCACCACTAGCGGGGGGCGGCTACATGAGCAGTTCTTC.